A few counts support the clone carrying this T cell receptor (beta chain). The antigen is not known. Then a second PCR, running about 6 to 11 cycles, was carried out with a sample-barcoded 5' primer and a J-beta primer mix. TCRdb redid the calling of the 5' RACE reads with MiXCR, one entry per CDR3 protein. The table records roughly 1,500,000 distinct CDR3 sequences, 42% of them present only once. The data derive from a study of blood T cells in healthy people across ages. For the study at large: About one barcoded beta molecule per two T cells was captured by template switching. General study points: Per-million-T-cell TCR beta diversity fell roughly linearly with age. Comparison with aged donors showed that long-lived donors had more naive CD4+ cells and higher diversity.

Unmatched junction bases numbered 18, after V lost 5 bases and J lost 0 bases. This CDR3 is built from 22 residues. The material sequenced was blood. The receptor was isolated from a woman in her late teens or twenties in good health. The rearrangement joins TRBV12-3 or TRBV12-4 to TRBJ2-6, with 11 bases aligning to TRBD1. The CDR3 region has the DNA TGTGCCAGCAGTCCTGAGGACAGGGGGCCTTTTCTCTCTCTCTCTGGGGCCAACGTCCTGACTTTC. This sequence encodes CASSPEDRGPFLSLSGANVLTF.